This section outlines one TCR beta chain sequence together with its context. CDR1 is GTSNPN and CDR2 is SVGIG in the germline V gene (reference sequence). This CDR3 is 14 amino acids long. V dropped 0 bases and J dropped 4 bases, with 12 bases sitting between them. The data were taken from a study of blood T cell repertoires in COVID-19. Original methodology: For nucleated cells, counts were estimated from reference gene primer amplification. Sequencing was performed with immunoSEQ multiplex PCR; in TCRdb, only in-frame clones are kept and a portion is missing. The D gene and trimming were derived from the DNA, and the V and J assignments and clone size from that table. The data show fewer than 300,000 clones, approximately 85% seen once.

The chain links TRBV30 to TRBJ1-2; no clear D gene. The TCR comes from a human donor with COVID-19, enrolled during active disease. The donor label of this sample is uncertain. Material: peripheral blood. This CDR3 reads CAWSVGEEGYGYTF. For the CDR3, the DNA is TGTGCCTGGAGTGTTGGCGAGGAGGGCTATGGCTACACCTTC.